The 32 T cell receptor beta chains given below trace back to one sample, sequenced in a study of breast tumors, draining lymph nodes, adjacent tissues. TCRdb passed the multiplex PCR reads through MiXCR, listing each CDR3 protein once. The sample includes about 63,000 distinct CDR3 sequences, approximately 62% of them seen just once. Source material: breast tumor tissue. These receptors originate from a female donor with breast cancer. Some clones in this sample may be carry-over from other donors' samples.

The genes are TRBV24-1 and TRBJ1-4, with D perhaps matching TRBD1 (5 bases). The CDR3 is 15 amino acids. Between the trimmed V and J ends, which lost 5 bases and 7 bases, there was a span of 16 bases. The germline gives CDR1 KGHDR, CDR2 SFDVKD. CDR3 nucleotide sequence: TGTGCCACCAGTGCTAGACTGTGGGACGGTGAAAAACTGTTTTTT. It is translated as CATSARLWDGEKLFF.

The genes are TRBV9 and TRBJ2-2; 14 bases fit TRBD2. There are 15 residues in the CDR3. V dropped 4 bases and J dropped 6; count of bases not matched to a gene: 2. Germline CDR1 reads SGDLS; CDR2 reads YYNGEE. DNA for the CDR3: TGTGCCAGCAGCAGACTAGCGGGGGGGGCCGGGGAGCTGTTTTTT. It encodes CASSRLAGGAGELFF.

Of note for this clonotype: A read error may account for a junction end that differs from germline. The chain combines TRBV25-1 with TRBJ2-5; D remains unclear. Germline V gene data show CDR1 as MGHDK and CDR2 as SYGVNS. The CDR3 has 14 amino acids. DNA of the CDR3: TGTGCCGGCAGTGAATGGCGACTGGCGGTTTATCAGTACTTC. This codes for CAGSEWRLAVYQYF.

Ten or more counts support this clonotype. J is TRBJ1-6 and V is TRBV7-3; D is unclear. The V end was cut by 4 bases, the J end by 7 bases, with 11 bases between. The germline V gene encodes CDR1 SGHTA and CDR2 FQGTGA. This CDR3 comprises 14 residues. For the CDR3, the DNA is TGTGCCAGCAGCTCCGGGGTCCTCAATTCACCCCTCCACTTT. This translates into CASSSGVLNSPLHF.

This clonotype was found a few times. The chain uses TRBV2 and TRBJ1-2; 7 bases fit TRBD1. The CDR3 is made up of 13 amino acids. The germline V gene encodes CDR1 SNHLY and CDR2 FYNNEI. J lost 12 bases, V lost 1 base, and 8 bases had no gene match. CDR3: CASSEESGTVDTF. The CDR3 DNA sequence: TGTGCCAGCAGTGAAGAAAGCGGGACAGTAGACACCTTC.

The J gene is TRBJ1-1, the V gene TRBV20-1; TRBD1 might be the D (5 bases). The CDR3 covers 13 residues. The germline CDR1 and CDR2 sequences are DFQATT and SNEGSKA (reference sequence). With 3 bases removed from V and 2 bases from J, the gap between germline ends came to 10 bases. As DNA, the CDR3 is TGCAGTGCTAGGGGGCGAGCCAACACTGAAGCTTTCTTT. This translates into CSARGRANTEAFF.

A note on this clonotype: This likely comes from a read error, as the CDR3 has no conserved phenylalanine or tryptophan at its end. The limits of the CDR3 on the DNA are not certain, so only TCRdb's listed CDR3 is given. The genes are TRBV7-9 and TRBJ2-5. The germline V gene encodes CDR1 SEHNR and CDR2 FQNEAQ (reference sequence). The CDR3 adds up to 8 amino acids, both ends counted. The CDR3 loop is CASSSSGS.

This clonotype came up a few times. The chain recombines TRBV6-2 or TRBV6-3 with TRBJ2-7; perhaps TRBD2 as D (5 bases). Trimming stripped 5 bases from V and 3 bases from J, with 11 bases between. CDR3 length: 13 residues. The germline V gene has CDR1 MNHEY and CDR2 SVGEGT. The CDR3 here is CASSHLASYEQYF. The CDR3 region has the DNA TGTGCCAGCAGTCATTTAGCGAGCTACGAGCAGTACTTC.

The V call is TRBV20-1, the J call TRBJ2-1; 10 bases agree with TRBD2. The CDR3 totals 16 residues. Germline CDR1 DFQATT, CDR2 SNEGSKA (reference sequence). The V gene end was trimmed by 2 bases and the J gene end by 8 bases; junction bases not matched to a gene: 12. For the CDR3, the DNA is TGCAGTGCTAGAAACCCCGGGACTAGCGCGAGCGATGAGCAGTTCTTC. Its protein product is CSARNPGTSASDEQFF.

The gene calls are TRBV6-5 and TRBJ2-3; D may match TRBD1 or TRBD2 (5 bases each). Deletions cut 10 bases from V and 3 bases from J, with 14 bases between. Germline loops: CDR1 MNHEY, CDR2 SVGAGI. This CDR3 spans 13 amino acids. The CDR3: CANSYGATDTQYF. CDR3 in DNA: TGTGCCAACAGCTACGGGGCAACAGATACGCAGTATTTT.

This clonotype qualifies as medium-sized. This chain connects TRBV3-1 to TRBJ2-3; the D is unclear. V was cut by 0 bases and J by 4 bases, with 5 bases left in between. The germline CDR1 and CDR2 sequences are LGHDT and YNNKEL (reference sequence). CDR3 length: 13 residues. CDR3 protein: CASSQDLADTQYF. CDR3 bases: TGTGCCAGCAGCCAAGATCTCGCAGATACGCAGTATTTT.

The DNA of the CDR3 is TGTGCCAGCAGTATACCGACAGGGGTCCATGGCTACACCTTC. Its translation is CASSIPTGVHGYTF. The gene calls are TRBV28 and TRBJ1-2, with 8 bases fitting TRBD1. The germline CDR1 and CDR2 sequences are MDHEN and SYDVKM. The CDR3 runs to 14 residues. The ends lost 5 bases at V and 6 bases at J; junction bases unmatched: 8.

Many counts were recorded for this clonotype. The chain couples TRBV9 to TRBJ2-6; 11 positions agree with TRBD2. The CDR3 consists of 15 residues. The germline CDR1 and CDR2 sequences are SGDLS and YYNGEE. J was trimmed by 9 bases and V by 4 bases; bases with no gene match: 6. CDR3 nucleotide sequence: TGTGCCAGCAGCCCCAGACTAGCGGGGTACAACGTCCTGACTTTC. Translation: CASSPRLAGYNVLTF.

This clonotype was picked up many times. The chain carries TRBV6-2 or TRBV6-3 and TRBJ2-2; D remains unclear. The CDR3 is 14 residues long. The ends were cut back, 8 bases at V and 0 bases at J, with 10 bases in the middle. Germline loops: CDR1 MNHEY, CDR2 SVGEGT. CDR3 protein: CASGKITNTGELFF. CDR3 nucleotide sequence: TGTGCCAGCGGGAAGATCACGAACACCGGGGAGCTGTTTTTT.

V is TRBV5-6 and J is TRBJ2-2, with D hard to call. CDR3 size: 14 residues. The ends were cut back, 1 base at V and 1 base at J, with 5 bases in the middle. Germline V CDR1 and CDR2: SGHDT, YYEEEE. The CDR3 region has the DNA TGTGCCAGCAGCTTGATGGGGAACACCGGGGAGCTGTTTTTT. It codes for CASSLMGNTGELFF.

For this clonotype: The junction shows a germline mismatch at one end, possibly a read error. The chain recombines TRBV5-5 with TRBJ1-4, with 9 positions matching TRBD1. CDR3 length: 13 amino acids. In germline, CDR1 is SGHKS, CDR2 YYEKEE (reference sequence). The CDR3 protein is CASSSGQGEKLLF. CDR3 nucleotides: TGCGCCAGCAGCTCGGGACAGGGTGAAAAACTGCTTTTT.

This chain's CDR3 is CASSPGTGRAYEQYF. The CDR3 DNA reads as TGCGCCAGCAGCCCGGGGACAGGGAGAGCCTACGAGCAGTACTTC. The chain carries TRBV5-1 and TRBJ2-7; 9 bases line up with TRBD1. CDR1 and CDR2 (germline): SGHRS, YFSETQ. V lost 4 bases to trimming and J lost 2 bases; unmatched junction nucleotides: 7. The CDR3 is made up of 15 amino acids.

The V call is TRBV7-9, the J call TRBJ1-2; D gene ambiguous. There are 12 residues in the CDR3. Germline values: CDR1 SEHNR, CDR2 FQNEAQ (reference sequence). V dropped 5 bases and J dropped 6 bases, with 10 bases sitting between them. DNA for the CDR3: TGTGCCAGCAGCCCCGCGGAGGATGGCTACACCTTC. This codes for CASSPAEDGYTF.

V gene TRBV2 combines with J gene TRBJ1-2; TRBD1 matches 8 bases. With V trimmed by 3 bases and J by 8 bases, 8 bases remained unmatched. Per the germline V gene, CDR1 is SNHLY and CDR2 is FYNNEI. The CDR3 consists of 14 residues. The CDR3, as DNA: TGTGCCAGCAGTGATTACGGACAGGGACGGGGCTACACCTTC. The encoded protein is CASSDYGQGRGYTF.

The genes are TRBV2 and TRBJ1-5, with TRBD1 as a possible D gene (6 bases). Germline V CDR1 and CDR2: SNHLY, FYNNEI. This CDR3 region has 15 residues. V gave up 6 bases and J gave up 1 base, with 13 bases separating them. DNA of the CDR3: TGTGCCAGCAGCCTCGGGACATTAAGCAATCAGCCCCAGCATTTT. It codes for CASSLGTLSNQPQHF.

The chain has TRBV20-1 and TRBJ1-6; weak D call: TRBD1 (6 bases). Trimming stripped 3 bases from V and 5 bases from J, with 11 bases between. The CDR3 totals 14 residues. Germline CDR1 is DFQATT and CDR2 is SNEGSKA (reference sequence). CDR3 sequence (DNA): TGCAGTGCTAGCGCGGGGACAAATAATTCACCCCTCCACTTT. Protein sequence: CSASAGTNNSPLHF.

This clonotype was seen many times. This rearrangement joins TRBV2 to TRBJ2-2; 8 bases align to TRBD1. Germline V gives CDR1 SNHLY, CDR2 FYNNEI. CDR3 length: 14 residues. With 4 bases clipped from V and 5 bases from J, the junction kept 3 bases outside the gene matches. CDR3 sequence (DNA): TGTGCCAGCAGTGGACAGGGGAGGACCGGGGAGCTGTTTTTT. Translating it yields CASSGQGRTGELFF.

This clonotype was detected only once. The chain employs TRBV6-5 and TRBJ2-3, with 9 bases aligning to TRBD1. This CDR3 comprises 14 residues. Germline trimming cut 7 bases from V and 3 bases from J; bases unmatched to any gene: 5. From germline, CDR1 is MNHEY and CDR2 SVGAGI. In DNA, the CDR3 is TGTGCCAGCACGTACGGGACAGGGACAGATACGCAGTATTTT. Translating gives CASTYGTGTDTQYF.

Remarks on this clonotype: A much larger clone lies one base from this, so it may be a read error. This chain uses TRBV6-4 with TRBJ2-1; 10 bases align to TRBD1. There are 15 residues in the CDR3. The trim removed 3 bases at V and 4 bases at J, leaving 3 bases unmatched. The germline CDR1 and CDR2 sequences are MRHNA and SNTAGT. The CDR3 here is CASSDPGQGYNEQFF. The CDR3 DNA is TGTGCCAGCAGTGATCCGGGACAGGGGTACAATGAGCAGTTCTTC.

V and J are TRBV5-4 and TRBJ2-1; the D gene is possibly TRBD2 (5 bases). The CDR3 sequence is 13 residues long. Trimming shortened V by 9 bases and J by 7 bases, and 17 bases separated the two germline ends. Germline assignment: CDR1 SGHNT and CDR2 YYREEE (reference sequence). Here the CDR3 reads CANTRPGENEQFF. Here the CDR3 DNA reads TGTGCCAACACCCGACCCGGGGAGAATGAGCAGTTCTTC.

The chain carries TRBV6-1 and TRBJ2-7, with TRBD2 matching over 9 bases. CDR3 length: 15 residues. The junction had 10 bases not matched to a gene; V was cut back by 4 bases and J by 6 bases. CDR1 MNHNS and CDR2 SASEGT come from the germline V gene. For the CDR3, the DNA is TGTGCCAGCAGTGCTACCGCGGGGGGGAGTCCCGAGCAGTACTTC. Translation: CASSATAGGSPEQYF.

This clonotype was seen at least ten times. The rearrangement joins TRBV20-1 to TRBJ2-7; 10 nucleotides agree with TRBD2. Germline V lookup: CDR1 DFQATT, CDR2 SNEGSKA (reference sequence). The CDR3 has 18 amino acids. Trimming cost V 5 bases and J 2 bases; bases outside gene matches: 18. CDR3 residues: CSAPRRIRASGGTYEQYF. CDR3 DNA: TGCAGTGCTCCTCGACGTATCCGGGCTAGCGGGGGAACCTACGAGCAGTACTTC.

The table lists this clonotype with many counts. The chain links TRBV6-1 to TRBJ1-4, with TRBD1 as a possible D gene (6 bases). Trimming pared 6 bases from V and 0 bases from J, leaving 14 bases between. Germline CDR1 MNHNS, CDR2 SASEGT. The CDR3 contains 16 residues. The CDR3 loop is CASRDSGVATNEKLFF. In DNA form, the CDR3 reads TGTGCCAGCAGAGATTCAGGGGTTGCAACTAATGAAAAACTGTTTTTT.

The CDR3 protein is CASSLDRELFF. The CDR3 nucleotides are TGCGCCAGCAGCCTAGACAGGGAGCTGTTTTTT. The V call is TRBV5-1, the J call TRBJ2-2; D gene uncertain. Looked up from germline, CDR1 is SGHRS and CDR2 is YFSETQ. This CDR3 has 11 residues. V was clipped by 4 bases and J by 9 bases, with 7 bases between them.

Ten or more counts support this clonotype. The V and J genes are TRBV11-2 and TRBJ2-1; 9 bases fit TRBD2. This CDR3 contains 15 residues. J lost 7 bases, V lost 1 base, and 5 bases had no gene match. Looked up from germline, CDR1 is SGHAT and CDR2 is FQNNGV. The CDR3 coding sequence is TGTGCCAGCAGCTTAGGTAGCGGGAGACGGAATGAGCAGTTCTTC. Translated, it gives CASSLGSGRRNEQFF.

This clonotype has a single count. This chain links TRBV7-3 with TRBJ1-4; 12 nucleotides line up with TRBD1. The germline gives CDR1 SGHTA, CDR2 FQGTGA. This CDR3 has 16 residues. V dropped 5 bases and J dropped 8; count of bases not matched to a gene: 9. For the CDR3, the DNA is TGTGCCAGCAGCCCCACCGGGACAGGGGGCGACGAAAAACTGTTTTTT. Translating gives CASSPTGTGGDEKLFF.

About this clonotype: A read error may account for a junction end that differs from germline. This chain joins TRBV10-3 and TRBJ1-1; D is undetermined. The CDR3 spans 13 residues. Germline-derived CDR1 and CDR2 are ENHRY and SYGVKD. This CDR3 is CAVSDPGLSEAFF. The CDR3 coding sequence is TGTGCCGTCAGTGACCCTGGACTGAGTGAAGCTTTCTTT.